The 27 T cell receptor beta chains in this list originate from one sample, sequenced in a study of human T cells and chemical hapten exposure. Each CDR3 protein gets one entry after TCRdb re-called the 5' RACE reads with MiXCR. The top ten hold approximately 6.3% of the sample, which has about 80,000 distinct CDR3 sequences, 15% to 20% seen once. RNA extraction used unfractionated whole blood as the source of total RNA. All receptors come from a female donor in good health.

This clonotype was counted ten times or more. The chain uses TRBV14 and TRBJ1-5; D remains ambiguous. Trimming shortened V by 2 bases and J by 0 bases, and 11 bases separated the two germline ends. Germline CDR1 SGHDN, CDR2 FVKESK. CDR3 size: 16 residues. The CDR3 region is CASSQLRIVSNQPQHF. As DNA, the CDR3 is TGTGCCAGCAGCCAATTAAGGATTGTTAGCAATCAGCCCCAGCATTTT.

This clonotype appeared a few times. The chain has TRBV7-6 and TRBJ1-1; TRBD1 agrees at 7 bases. The CDR3 is 18 residues long. V was clipped by 1 base and J by 4 bases; unmatched bases: 15. Germline V gene data show CDR1 as SGHVS and CDR2 as FNYEAQ. The CDR3 is CASSLEMTGPESSTEAFF. CDR3 nucleotides: TGTGCCAGCAGCTTAGAGATGACAGGGCCAGAGTCAAGCACTGAAGCTTTCTTT.

This clonotype was picked up a small number of times. The chain recombines TRBV27 with TRBJ2-1; possibly TRBD2 for D (6 bases). The V end lost 3 bases, the J end lost 5 bases, and 11 bases lay between the germline ends. This CDR3 has 14 residues. The germline V gene encodes CDR1 MNHEY and CDR2 SMNVEV (reference sequence). The CDR3 sequence is CASSFSGYNNEQFF. CDR3 bases: TGTGCCAGCAGTTTTAGCGGTTACAACAATGAGCAGTTCTTC.

The V gene is TRBV20-1, the J gene TRBJ1-1; 7 positions match TRBD1. Trimming at V came to 5 bases and at J to 2 bases, leaving 8 bases not matched to a gene. In germline, CDR1 is DFQATT, CDR2 SNEGSKA (reference sequence). CDR3 length: 14 residues. CDR3 bases: TGCAGTGCTGGACGACAGGGTTTCAACACTGAAGCTTTCTTT. Protein: CSAGRQGFNTEAFF.

This clonotype was picked up a small number of times. The gene calls are TRBV29-1 and TRBJ1-1, with a weak D call TRBD1 (5 bases). The V end was cut by 8 bases, the J end by 7 bases, with 14 bases between. Germline V gene lookup returns CDR1 SQVTM and CDR2 ANQGSEA. The CDR3 length is 11 residues. The CDR3 nucleotides are TGCAGCACACGGGACCACATTGAAGCTTTCTTT. This sequence encodes CSTRDHIEAFF.

Here the CDR3 reads CATSGGTAGQDTQYF. The DNA for the CDR3 is TGTGCCACCAGCGGGGGGACGGCGGGCCAGGATACGCAGTATTTT. The chain employs TRBV15 and TRBJ2-3, with TRBD2 as a possible D gene (6 bases). The germline CDR1 and CDR2 sequences are LNHNV and YYDKDF (reference sequence). V shed 5 bases and J shed 6 bases, with 18 bases lying between them. The CDR3 length is 15 residues.

The chain uses TRBV6-6 and TRBJ2-1, with D unresolved. Germline V gives CDR1 MNHNY, CDR2 SVGAGI (reference sequence). Between the trimmed V and J ends, which lost 5 bases and 7 bases, there was a span of 12 bases. The length of the CDR3 is 13 residues. DNA for the CDR3: TGTGCCAGCAGTCCCCCCCCCACAAATGAGCAGTTCTTC. Translated, it gives CASSPPPTNEQFF.

This clonotype has more than one count but fewer than ten. The chain combines TRBV4-3 with TRBJ1-2, with D possibly TRBD1 on 5 matching bases. The CDR3 has 14 amino acids. Trimming removed 0 bases from V and 7 bases from J, with 12 bases in between. Germline CDR1 is LGHNA and CDR2 is YSLEER. The CDR3 here is CASSQDPGRGGYTF. DNA for the CDR3: TGCGCCAGCAGCCAAGATCCGGGGAGGGGTGGCTACACCTTC.

The chain carries TRBV6-5 and TRBJ2-1; either TRBD1 or TRBD2 may supply D (5 bases each). Germline lookup yields CDR1 MNHEY and CDR2 SVGAGI. The V end was cut by 0 bases, the J end by 7 bases, with 16 bases between. This CDR3 region has 16 residues. The CDR3 DNA reads TGTGCCAGCAGTTACTCGAGGGGTCCCCCAGGGAATGAGCAGTTCTTC. This translates into CASSYSRGPPGNEQFF.

The sample holds a few counts of this clonotype. The V call is TRBV6-5, the J call TRBJ1-1; TRBD1 is a possible D gene (5 bases). CDR3 length: 14 residues. Trimming removed 3 bases from V and 4 bases from J, with 12 bases in between. In germline, CDR1 is MNHEY, CDR2 SVGAGI. Here the CDR3 reads CASSYGGTGTEAFF. In nucleotides, the CDR3 is TGTGCCAGCAGTTATGGGGGAACAGGCACTGAAGCTTTCTTT.

The chain is built from TRBV29-1 and TRBJ1-1; D uncertain. Germline loops: CDR1 SQVTM, CDR2 ANQGSEA. The CDR3 totals 19 residues. The V gene lost 0 bases and the J gene lost 0 bases, with 23 bases spanning the gap. The CDR3 DNA is TGCAGCGTTGAAGATCACAGTCAGAACACACTTTTAATGAACACTGAAGCTTTCTTT. It translates to CSVEDHSQNTLLMNTEAFF.

Only a few counts were recorded for this clonotype. V and J are TRBV6-5 and TRBJ2-1; the match to TRBD2 covers 12 bases. The CDR3 spans 15 residues. Trimming cost V 6 bases and J 4 bases; bases outside gene matches: 4. Germline V lookup: CDR1 MNHEY, CDR2 SVGAGI. The CDR3 region is CASSFGTSGYNEQFF. In DNA form, the CDR3 reads TGTGCCAGCAGCTTCGGGACTAGCGGGTACAATGAGCAGTTCTTC.

This clonotype turned up a few times. The CDR3 reads CASSYAVGGETQYF. DNA of the CDR3: TGTGCCAGCAGTTACGCAGTTGGAGGGGAGACCCAGTACTTC. The V call is TRBV6-2 or TRBV6-3, the J call TRBJ2-5, with D perhaps TRBD2 (6 bases). V lost 2 bases and J lost 5, with 12 bases in between. This CDR3 is built from 14 residues. Per germline, CDR1 MNHEY and CDR2 SVGEGT.

The gene calls are TRBV27 and TRBJ1-1; D is ambiguous. Trimming removed 5 bases from V and 6 bases from J, with 13 bases in between. Germline CDR1 is MNHEY and CDR2 is SMNVEV (reference sequence). The CDR3 runs 13 residues. The chain's CDR3 is CASSTPLGAEAFF. The CDR3 region has the DNA TGTGCCAGCAGTACCCCGCTAGGAGCTGAAGCTTTCTTT.

This chain connects TRBV20-1 to TRBJ1-5, with TRBD1 matching 10 bases. The V segment lost 0 bases and the J segment 6 bases; nucleotides outside the gene matches: 8. Germline V lookup: CDR1 DFQATT, CDR2 SNEGSKA (reference sequence). The CDR3 runs 16 residues. CDR3 in amino acids: CSARDWGTGEAQPQHF. DNA for the CDR3: TGCAGTGCTAGAGATTGGGGGACAGGGGAAGCTCAGCCCCAGCATTTT.

The chain recombines TRBV20-1 with TRBJ2-5; 9 nucleotides match TRBD2. The germline V gene encodes CDR1 DFQATT and CDR2 SNEGSKA (reference sequence). J was trimmed by 5 bases and V by 6 bases; bases with no gene match: 10. The CDR3 has 14 residues. The CDR3 DNA follows: TGCAGTGCCCAGCCCCTAGCGGGGAGGGAGACCCAGTACTTC. Its translation: CSAQPLAGRETQYF.

Only a few counts were recorded for this clonotype. This chain joins TRBV7-2 and TRBJ1-4; no reliable D call. CDR3 length: 13 residues. The ends were cut back, 1 base at V and 8 bases at J, with 8 bases in the middle. Germline CDR1 and CDR2: SGHTA and FQGNSA. Written as DNA, the CDR3 is TGTGCCAGCAGCTTAGTCGCAGACGAAAAACTGTTTTTT. Amino acid sequence: CASSLVADEKLFF.

The chain links TRBV28 to TRBJ1-1; D not resolved. Germline V lookup: CDR1 MDHEN, CDR2 SYDVKM. The CDR3 covers 13 residues. V lost 10 bases and J 0 bases, leaving 12 bases between the germline ends. CDR3 sequence reads: CAILRSMNTEAFF. The DNA of the CDR3 is TGTGCCATCCTACGCTCCATGAACACTGAAGCTTTCTTT.

The chain joins TRBV5-1 to TRBJ1-5; D is unclear. From germline, CDR1 is SGHRS and CDR2 YFSETQ. The length of the CDR3 is 13 residues. The germline V and J ends were trimmed by 0 bases and 5 bases, with 6 bases remaining between them. The CDR3 coding sequence is TGCGCCAGCAGCTTGGATCCGGATCAGCCCCAGCATTTT. Protein sequence: CASSLDPDQPQHF.

This clonotype has only a few counts. The genes are TRBV9 and TRBJ2-2; 7 bases are shared with TRBD2. Unmatched junction bases numbered 6, after V lost 1 base and J lost 0 bases. CDR1 SGDLS and CDR2 YYNGEE come from the germline V gene. There are 17 residues in the CDR3. As DNA, the CDR3 is TGTGCCAGCAGCGTATCGGGGAGGGGCGCGAACACCGGGGAGCTGTTTTTT. The encoded protein is CASSVSGRGANTGELFF.

This CDR3 reads CASSFAFGGLFF. Here the CDR3 DNA reads TGTGCCAGCAGTTTCGCCTTTGGAGGACTGTTTTTT. The rearrangement links TRBV12-3 or TRBV12-4 to TRBJ1-4; D remains ambiguous. Trimming took off 3 bases at V and 13 bases at J, with 12 bases between the two ends. The CDR3 covers 12 residues.

Only a few counts were recorded for this clonotype. The chain employs TRBV28 and TRBJ2-7; D may correspond to TRBD1 or TRBD2 (5 bases each). The V gene lost 5 bases and the J gene lost 0 bases, with 8 bases spanning the gap. Germline CDR1 MDHEN, CDR2 SYDVKM. The CDR3 sequence is 13 residues long. DNA for the CDR3: TGTGCCAGCAGTCCAGGGAGCTCCTACGAGCAGTACTTC. It codes for CASSPGSSYEQYF. The full variable domain, completed using reference TRBV28 and TRBJ2-7, is DVKVTQSSRYLVKRTGEKVFLECVQDMDHENMFWYRQDPGLGLRLIYFSYDVKMKEKGDIPEGYSVSREKKERFSLILESASTNQTSMYLCASSPGSSYEQYFGPGTRLTVT.

The chain has TRBV12-3 or TRBV12-4 and TRBJ1-5; possibly TRBD1 for D (5 bases). The CDR3 is made up of 13 amino acids. The V and J ends lost 6 bases and 6 bases respectively, with 12 bases between them. CDR3 residues: CASSRDSFQPQHF. The DNA of the CDR3 is TGTGCCAGCAGCCGGGACTCATTTCAGCCCCAGCATTTT.

This rearrangement joins TRBV11-2 to TRBJ1-3; 7 bases are a match to TRBD1. The junction had 5 bases not matched to a gene; V was cut back by 5 bases and J by 4 bases. The CDR3 runs 14 residues. Germline V gene data show CDR1 as SGHAT and CDR2 as FQNNGV. CDR3 DNA sequence: TGTGCCAGCAGCCCAGGGGGAGGCGGAAACACCATATATTTT. Its translation is CASSPGGGGNTIYF.

This clonotype was seen just once. The rearrangement uses TRBV30 and TRBJ1-5; D may be TRBD1 (5 bases). Trimming removed 2 bases from V and 6 bases from J, with 26 bases in between. CDR3 length: 18 residues. Germline V gives CDR1 GTSNPN, CDR2 SVGIG (reference sequence). The DNA of the CDR3 is TGTGCCTGGAGTAGCCAAAGTCCAACCCGGGACTTGGGTCAGCCCCAGCATTTT. This encodes CAWSSQSPTRDLGQPQHF.

The chain recombines TRBV2 with TRBJ2-7; D is ambiguous. This CDR3 region has 14 residues. Germline values: CDR1 SNHLY, CDR2 FYNNEI. V dropped 6 bases and J dropped 3 bases, with 15 bases sitting between them. CDR3 DNA: TGTGCCAGCAGACCGGGCCTTTTGGGCTACGAGCAGTACTTC. Its protein is CASRPGLLGYEQYF.

The chain uses TRBV6-2 or TRBV6-3 and TRBJ2-1; 10 positions agree with TRBD2. The V segment lost 4 bases and the J segment 10 bases; nucleotides outside the gene matches: 7. CDR1 MNHEY and CDR2 SVGEGT come from the germline V gene. The CDR3 runs to 14 residues. CDR3 sequence reads: CASSSAQRGGEQFF. In DNA, the CDR3 is TGTGCCAGCAGTTCGGCCCAGCGGGGGGGCGAGCAGTTCTTC.